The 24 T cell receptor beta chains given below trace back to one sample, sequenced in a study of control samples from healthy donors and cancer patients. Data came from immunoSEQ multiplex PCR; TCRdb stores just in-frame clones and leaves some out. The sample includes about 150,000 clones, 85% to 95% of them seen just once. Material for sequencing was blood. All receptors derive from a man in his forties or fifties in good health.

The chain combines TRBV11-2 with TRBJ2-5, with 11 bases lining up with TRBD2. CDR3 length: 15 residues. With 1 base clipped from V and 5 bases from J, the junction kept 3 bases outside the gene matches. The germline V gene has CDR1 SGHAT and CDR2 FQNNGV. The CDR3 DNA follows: TGTGCCAGCAGCTTAGGGGCTAGCGGGGGGGAGACCCAGTACTTC. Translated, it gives CASSLGASGGETQYF.

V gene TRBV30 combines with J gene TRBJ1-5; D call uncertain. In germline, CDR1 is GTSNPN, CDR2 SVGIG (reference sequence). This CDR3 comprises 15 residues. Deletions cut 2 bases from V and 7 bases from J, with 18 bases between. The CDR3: CAWSPAERVWQPQHF. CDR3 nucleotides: TGTGCCTGGAGTCCGGCAGAGAGGGTGTGGCAGCCCCAGCATTTT.

As DNA, the CDR3 is TGTGCCAGCAGTTCGTCCGAGTTCTATGGCTACACCTTC. Translated, it gives CASSSSEFYGYTF. The chain employs TRBV12-3 or TRBV12-4 and TRBJ1-2; no clear D gene. V was shortened by 4 bases and J by 4 bases, with 10 bases between the two germline ends. The CDR3 spans 13 residues.

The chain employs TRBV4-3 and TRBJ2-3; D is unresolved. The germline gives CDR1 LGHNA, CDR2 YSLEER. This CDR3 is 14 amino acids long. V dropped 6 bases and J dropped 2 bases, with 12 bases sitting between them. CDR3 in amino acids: CASSLRVTTDTQYF. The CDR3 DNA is TGCGCCAGCAGTCTTAGGGTGACCACAGATACGCAGTATTTT.

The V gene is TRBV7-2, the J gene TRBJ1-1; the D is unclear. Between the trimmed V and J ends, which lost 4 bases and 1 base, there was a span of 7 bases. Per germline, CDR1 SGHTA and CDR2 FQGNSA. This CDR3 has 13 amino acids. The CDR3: CASSSQRNTEAFF. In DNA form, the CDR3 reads TGTGCCAGCAGCTCCCAACGGAACACTGAAGCTTTCTTT.

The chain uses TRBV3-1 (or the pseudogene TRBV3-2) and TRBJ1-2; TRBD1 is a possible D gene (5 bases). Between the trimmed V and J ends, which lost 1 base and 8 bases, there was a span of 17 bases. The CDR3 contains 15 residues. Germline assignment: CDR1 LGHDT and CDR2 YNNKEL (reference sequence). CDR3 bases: TGTGCCAGCAGCCAAGGAGCCGGGGCAACGAAAGGCTACACCTTC. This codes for CASSQGAGATKGYTF.

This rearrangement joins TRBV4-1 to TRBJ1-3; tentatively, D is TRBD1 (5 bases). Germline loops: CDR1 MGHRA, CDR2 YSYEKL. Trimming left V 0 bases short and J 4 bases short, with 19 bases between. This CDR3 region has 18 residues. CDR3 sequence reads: CASSQETKMGGAGNTIYF. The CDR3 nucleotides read TGCGCCAGCAGCCAAGAGACAAAAATGGGGGGAGCCGGAAACACCATATATTTT.

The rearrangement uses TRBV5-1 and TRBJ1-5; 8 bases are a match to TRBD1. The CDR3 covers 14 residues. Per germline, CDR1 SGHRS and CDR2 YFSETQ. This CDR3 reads CSQSGTGFSQPQHF. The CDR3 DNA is TGCTCCCAGAGCGGGACAGGTTTTTCTCAGCCCCAGCATTTT.

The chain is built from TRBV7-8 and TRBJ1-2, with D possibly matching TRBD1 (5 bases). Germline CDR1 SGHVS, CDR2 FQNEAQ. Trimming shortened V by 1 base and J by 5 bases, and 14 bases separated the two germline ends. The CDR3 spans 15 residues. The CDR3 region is CASSLGTAGHYGYTF. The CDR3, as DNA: TGTGCCAGCAGCTTAGGTACGGCGGGGCATTATGGCTACACCTTC.

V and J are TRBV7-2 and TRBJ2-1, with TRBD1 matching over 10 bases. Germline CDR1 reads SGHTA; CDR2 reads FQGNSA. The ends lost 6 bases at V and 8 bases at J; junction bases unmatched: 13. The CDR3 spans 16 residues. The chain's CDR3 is CASSSPGQGFGDEQFF. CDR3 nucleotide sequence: TGTGCCAGCAGTTCCCCGGGACAGGGGTTCGGCGATGAGCAGTTCTTC.

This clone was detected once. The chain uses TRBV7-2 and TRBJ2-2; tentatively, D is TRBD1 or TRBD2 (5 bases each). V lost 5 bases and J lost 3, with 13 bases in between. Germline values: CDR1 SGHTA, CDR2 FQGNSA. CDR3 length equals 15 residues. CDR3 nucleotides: TGTGCCAGCAGCCCCTCGGGACCTCACACCGGGGAGCTGTTTTTT. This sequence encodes CASSPSGPHTGELFF.

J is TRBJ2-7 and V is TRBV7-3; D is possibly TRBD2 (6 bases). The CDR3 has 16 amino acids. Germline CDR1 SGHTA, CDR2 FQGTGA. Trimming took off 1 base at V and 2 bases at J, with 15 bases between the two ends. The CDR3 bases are TGTGCCAGCAGCTTAAATGGACCGACGGGGGCCTACGAGCAGTACTTC. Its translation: CASSLNGPTGAYEQYF. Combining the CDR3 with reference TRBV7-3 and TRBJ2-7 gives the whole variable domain GAGVSQTPSNKVTEKGKYVELRCDPISGHTALYWYRQSLGQGPEFLIYFQGTGAADDSGLPNDRFFAVRPEGSVSTLKIQRTERGDSAVYLCASSLNGPTGAYEQYFGPGTRLTVT.

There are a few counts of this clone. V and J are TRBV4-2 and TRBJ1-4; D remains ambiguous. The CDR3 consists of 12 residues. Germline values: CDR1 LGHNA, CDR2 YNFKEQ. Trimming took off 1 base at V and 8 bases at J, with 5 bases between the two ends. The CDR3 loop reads CASSQVGEKLFF. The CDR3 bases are TGTGCCAGCAGCCAAGTCGGCGAAAAACTGTTTTTT.

CDR3 sequence reads: CASSLTGGADTQYF. As DNA, the CDR3 is TGTGCCAGCAGCCTTACAGGGGGAGCAGATACGCAGTATTTT. The chain is built from TRBV7-7 and TRBJ2-3; 8 bases fit TRBD1. The germline V gene encodes CDR1 SSHAT and CDR2 FNYEAQ (reference sequence). The CDR3 sequence is 14 residues long. V trimming: 5 bases; J trimming: 4 bases; junction bases outside the gene matches: 5.

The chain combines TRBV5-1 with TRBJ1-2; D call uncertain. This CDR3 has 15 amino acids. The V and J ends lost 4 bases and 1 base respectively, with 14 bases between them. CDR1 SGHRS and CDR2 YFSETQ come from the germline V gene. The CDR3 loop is CASSPVSSVNYGYTF. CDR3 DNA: TGCGCCAGCAGCCCCGTTAGTTCCGTTAACTATGGCTACACCTTC.

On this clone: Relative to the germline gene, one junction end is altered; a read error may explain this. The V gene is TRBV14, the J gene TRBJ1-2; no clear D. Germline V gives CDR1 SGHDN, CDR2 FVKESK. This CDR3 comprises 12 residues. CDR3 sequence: CASSQGLTGLYF. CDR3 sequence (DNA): TGTGCCAGCAGCCAAGGACTCACCGGGCTCTACTTC.

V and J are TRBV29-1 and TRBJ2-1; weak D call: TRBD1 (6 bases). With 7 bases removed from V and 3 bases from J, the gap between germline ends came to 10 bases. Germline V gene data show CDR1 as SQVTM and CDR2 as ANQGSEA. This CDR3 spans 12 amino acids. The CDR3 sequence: CSARTVYNEQFF. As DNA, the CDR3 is TGCAGCGCTAGGACAGTCTACAATGAGCAGTTCTTC.

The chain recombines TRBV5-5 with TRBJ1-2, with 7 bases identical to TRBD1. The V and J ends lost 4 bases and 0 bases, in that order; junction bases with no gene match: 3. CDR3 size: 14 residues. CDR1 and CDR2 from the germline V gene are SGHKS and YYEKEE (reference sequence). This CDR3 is CASSPGTANYGYTF. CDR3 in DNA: TGTGCCAGCAGCCCGGGGACAGCTAACTATGGCTACACCTTC.

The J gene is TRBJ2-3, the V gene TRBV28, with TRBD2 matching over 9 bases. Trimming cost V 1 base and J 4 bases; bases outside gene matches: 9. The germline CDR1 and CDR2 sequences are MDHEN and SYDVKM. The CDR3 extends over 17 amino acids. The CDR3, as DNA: TGTGCCAGCAGTTTATCCCTAGCGGGGAGTGAGGCAGATACGCAGTATTTT. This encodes CASSLSLAGSEADTQYF.

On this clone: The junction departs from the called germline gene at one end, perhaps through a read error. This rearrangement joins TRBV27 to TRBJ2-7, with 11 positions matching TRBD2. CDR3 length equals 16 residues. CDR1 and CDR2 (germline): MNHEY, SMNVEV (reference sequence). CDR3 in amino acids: CASTPTKPGLADHSFF. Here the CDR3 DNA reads TGTGCCAGCACTCCCACAAAACCGGGACTAGCGGACCATAGCTTCTTC.

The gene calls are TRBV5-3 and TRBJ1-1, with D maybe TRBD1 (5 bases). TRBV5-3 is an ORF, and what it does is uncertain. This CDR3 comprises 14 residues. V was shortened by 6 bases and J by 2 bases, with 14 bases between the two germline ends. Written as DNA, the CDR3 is TGTGCCAGAACCTTCGGGACGGAAAACACTGAAGCTTTCTTT. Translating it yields CARTFGTENTEAFF.

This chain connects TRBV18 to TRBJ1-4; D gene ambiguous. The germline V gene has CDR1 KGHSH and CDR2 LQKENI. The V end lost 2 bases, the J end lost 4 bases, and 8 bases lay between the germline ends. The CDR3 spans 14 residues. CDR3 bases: TGTGCCAGCTCACCATCCGGGATTAATGAAAAACTGTTTTTT. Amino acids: CASSPSGINEKLFF.

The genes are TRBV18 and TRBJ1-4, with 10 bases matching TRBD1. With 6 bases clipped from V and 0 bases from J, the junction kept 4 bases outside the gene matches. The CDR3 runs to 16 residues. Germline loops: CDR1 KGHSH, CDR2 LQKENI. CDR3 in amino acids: CASSGQGDATNEKLFF. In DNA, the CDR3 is TGTGCCAGCTCCGGACAGGGGGACGCAACTAATGAAAAACTGTTTTTT.

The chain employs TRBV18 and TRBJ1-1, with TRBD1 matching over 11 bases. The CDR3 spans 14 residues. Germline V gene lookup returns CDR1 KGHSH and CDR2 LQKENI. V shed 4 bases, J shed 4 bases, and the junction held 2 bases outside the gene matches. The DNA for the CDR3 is TGTGCCAGCTCACGGGGACAGGGGGTCACTGAAGCTTTCTTT. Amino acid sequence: CASSRGQGVTEAFF.